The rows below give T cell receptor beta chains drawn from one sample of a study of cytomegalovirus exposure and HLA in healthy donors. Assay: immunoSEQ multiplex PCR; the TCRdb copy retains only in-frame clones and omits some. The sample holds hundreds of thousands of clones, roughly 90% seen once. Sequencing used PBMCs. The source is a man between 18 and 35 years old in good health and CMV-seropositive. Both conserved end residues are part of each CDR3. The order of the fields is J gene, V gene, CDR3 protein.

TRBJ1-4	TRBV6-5	CASRMDRNNEKLFF
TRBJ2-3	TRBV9	CASSVEGSTDTQYF
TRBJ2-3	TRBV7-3	CASSPGGGLSTDTQYF
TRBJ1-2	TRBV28	CASSWDTSYTF
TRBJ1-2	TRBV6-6	CASSLDRNYGYTF
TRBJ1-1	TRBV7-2	CASSPRGPDGTFF
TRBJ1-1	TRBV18	CASSPPWTEAFF
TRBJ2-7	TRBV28	CASSSLTSGYYEQYF
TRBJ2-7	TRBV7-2	CASSSTGGSSYEQYF
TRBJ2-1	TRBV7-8	CASSPGGSYNEQFF
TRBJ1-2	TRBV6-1	CASSLGTGLIGYTF
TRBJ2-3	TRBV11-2	CASSTRRDYTDTQYF
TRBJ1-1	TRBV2	CASSRTGGTEAFF
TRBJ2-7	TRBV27	CASSRSLRDRDYEQYF
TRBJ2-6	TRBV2	CASSEEGAGANVLTF
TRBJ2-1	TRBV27	CARDGRASNEQFF
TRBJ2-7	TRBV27	CASSLYGAGISYEQYF
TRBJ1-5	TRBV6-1	CASSEGTWSGNQPQHF
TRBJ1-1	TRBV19	CASSIVTGERTEAFF